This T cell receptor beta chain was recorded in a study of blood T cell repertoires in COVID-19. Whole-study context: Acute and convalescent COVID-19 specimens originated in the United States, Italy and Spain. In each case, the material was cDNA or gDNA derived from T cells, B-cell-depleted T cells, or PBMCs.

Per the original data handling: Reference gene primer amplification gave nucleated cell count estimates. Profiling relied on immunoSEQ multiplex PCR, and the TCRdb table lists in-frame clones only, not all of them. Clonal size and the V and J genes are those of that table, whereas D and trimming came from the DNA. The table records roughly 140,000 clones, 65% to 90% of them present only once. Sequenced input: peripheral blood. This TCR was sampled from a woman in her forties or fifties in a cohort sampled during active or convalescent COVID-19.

In DNA, the CDR3 is TGTGCCAGCAGCTTAGAGGGGGTAGGGGGCTTCTACGAGCAGTACTTC. Its protein product is CASSLEGVGGFYEQYF. V and J are TRBV7-8 and TRBJ2-7, with 7 bases matching TRBD1. In germline, CDR1 is SGHVS, CDR2 FQNEAQ. The CDR3 length is 16 residues. J lost 3 bases, V lost 1 base, and 9 bases had no gene match. The full variable domain, its missing parts supplied by reference TRBV7-8 and TRBJ2-7, is GAGVSQSPRYKVAKRGQDVALRCDPISGHVSLFWYQQALGQGPEFLTYFQNEAQLDKSGLPSDRFFAERPEGSVSTLKIQRTQQEDSAVYLCASSLEGVGGFYEQYFGPGTRLTVT.